This entry concerns a single T cell receptor beta chain. This sample is part of a study of cytomegalovirus exposure and HLA in healthy donors. V dropped 6 bases and J dropped 0 bases, with 8 bases sitting between them. The CDR3 has 13 residues. Germline CDR1 and CDR2: MNHEY and SMNVEV (reference sequence). Data came from immunoSEQ multiplex PCR; TCRdb stores just in-frame clones and leaves some out. The table lists about 200,000 clones, over 75% of them singletons. This rearrangement joins TRBV27 to TRBJ1-2; possible D gene TRBD1, 6 bases. Sequencing used PBMCs. This clonotype was obtained from a woman aged 18-29 years in good health and CMV-seropositive. Written as DNA, the CDR3 is TGTGCCAGCAGACCAGGGGCTAACTATGGCTACACCTTC. Translated: CASRPGANYGYTF.